This T cell receptor (beta chain) emerged from a study of neurological immune-mediated disorders. Study-level results: When the repertoires were grouped phylogenetically, those of 18 of the 34 multiple sclerosis patients came together in a single cluster of related CDR3 sequences, which points to a possible repertoire-level signature.

Germline CDR1 is DFQATT and CDR2 is SNEGSKA (reference sequence). Trimming removed 4 bases from V and 2 bases from J, with 11 bases in between. This CDR3 is 13 amino acids long. Regarding this clonotype: The target antigen is unknown. A much larger clone lies a single base off, so this may be a read error.

Every sequencing run drew on 15-18 subjects and yielded over 190 million TCR-beta sequences. Via MiXCR, TCRdb re-called the 5' RACE reads, giving one row per CDR3 protein. The data contain about 82,000 distinct CDR3 sequences, just over 2.5% of them singletons. V gene TRBV20-1 combines with J gene TRBJ1-2, with D hard to call. This sequence was found in a woman under 40 with multiple sclerosis. Sequenced: PBMCs. DNA of the CDR3: TGCAGTGCTACGGGAAAGGAGAACTATGGCTACACCTTC. As protein: CSATGKENYGYTF.